These T cell receptor beta chains were read from a single sample in a study of T-cell reconstitution after alpha-beta-depleted transplantation in children. TCRdb called the PCR reads again in MiXCR, with one record for every CDR3 protein. The sample shows approximately 82,000 distinct CDR3 sequences, 15% to 17% of them seen only once. Sequencing used PBMCs, mostly from graft donor cells, obtained 180 days after TCRalphabeta/CD19-depleted stem cell transplant. Source of these receptors: a male patient aged 2 to 10 who had a stem cell transplant for acute lymphoblastic leukemia, so the T cells may come from the graft donor. Each CDR3 is given with its conserved first and last residue.

len,j_gene,v_gene,CDR3aa
12,TRBJ1-1,TRBV7-9,CASSLKPNEAFF
15,TRBJ1-2,TRBV5-6,CASSLANMGIYGYTF
16,TRBJ1-3,TRBV12-3/TRBV12-4,CASSPRREISGNTIYF
16,TRBJ1-5,TRBV7-2,CASSPKPYYVSQPQHF
14,TRBJ2-3,TRBV11-3,CASSRGRFTDTQYF
15,TRBJ2-1,TRBV15,CATSRPRGGKHEQFF
12,TRBJ2-2,TRBV20-1,CSAGQNTGELFF
11,TRBJ1-1,TRBV6-6,CASSVTVEAFF
14,TRBJ1-4,TRBV12-3/TRBV12-4,CASSLSTVYEKLFF
14,TRBJ1-6,TRBV5-1,CASSLGQGDSPLHF
14,TRBJ2-5,TRBV24-1,CATSQRQVQETQYF
15,TRBJ1-1,TRBV7-8,CASSSGRGARTEAFF
16,TRBJ2-1,TRBV18,CASSPASSSSYNEQFF
14,TRBJ1-2,TRBV7-9,CASSRTGTPGGYTF
14,TRBJ2-7,TRBV10-3,CAISDGQGSYEQYF
15,TRBJ1-3,TRBV7-9,CASSPQLTPGNTIYF
16,TRBJ2-1,TRBV28,CASSSFSGSAYNEQFF
11,TRBJ1-1,TRBV20-1,CSAKTLTEAFF
14,TRBJ1-1,TRBV6-5,CASSYFRENTEAFF
14,TRBJ2-1,TRBV5-1,CASSANTPGYEQFF
14,TRBJ2-6,TRBV3-1,CASSRPSGANVLTF
14,TRBJ2-1,TRBV20-1,CSATGTGVIHEQFF
12,TRBJ1-1,TRBV5-5,CASRRENPEAFF
15,TRBJ2-3,TRBV10-2,CASGPRTGQTDTQYF
14,TRBJ1-5,TRBV20-1,CSARELLGGQPQHF
14,TRBJ2-7,TRBV7-9,CASSLVSGAYEQCF
16,TRBJ2-1,TRBV9,CASSPNPSGAYNEQFF
13,TRBJ2-5,TRBV27,CASSTKGGETQYF
11,TRBJ2-1,TRBV14,CASSFYNEQFF
16,TRBJ2-5,TRBV2,CASKRDRGPLQETQYF
18,TRBJ1-1,TRBV20-1,CSARDLLGGWDGNTEAFF
15,TRBJ2-4,TRBV7-9,CASSFFPVAKNIQYF
16,TRBJ1-3,TRBV7-2,CASSSQGQGAGNTIYF
13,TRBJ2-3,TRBV25-1,CASSAGGTDTQYF
15,TRBJ1-4,TRBV13,CASSYRTGDFEKLFF
16,TRBJ1-5,TRBV12-3/TRBV12-4,CASSLAISSRNQPQHF
13,TRBJ1-1,TRBV2,CASSEARGTEAFF
16,TRBJ2-3,TRBV5-1,CASSPGVGGLTDTQYF
15,TRBJ2-3,TRBV20-1,CSATEPSENTDTQYF
16,TRBJ2-1,TRBV25-1,CASSDPSPSSYNEQFF
13,TRBJ2-2,TRBV28,CASRGQGSGELFF
16,TRBJ2-1,TRBV29-1,CSGGTSGGFTYNEQFF
15,TRBJ2-1,TRBV10-2,CASSGLTRFENEQFF
17,TRBJ2-1,TRBV7-2,CASSPSPGTHTYNEQFF
16,TRBJ2-1,TRBV10-3,CAISESTWGARSEQFF